The present T cell receptor (beta chain) was sequenced within a study of blood T cell repertoires in COVID-19. The assay was immunoSEQ multiplex PCR, and TCRdb's table has in-frame clones only and misses some. The sample has 160,000 or so clones, 90% seen once. This CDR3 is built from 15 residues. The V end was cut by 4 bases, the J end by 3 bases, with 16 bases between. Germline CDR1 and CDR2: SGDLS and YYNGEE. Sequencing used peripheral blood. The chain carries TRBV9 and TRBJ1-1; D unresolved. The source is a man aged 60-69 years with active or convalescent COVID-19. The CDR3 DNA reads TGTGCCAGCAGCCCAAGCTTTGGTGGGCACACTGAAGCTTTCTTT. It codes for CASSPSFGGHTEAFF. Full variable domain (rest looked up from reference TRBV9 and TRBJ1-1): DSGVTQTPKHLITATGQRVTLRCSPRSGDLSVYWYQQSLDQGLQFLIQYYNGEERAKGNILERFSAQQFPDLHSELNLSSLELGDSALYFCASSPSFGGHTEAFFGQGTRLTVV.